The T cell receptor (beta chain) described here comes from a study of glioma-infiltrating T cells after dendritic cell vaccination (dated by TCRdb to the mid-2010s). Concerning the study at large: Of the 15 glioblastoma patients in the cohort, all drawn from Phase I and II dendritic cell vaccination trials, 9 were newly diagnosed and 6 had recurrent disease. TCR sequencing metrics, including TIL content and tumor-blood repertoire overlap, were correlated with survival after dendritic cell vaccination. Each patient got three intradermal injections of the dendritic cell vaccine, spaced at biweekly intervals, in the arm below the axilla. Patients received autologous tumor lysate-pulsed dendritic cell vaccination between about 2003 and 2013. Tumor-infiltrating lymphocyte content was quantified and tumor and blood repertoires were compared in dendritic cell-vaccinated glioblastoma patients by deep sequencing of TCR beta CDR3 regions. The vaccine consisted of monocyte-derived dendritic cells cultured about seven days with IL-4 and GM-CSF, then pulsed overnight with autologous tumor lysate. Overall study outcomes, separate from this receptor: No direct relationship between TCR clonality and survival was found, suggesting that a diverse polyclonal response may matter. The cohort was small and heterogeneous, with few patients having full blood and tumor sets and even fewer initial-recurrent tumor pairs. The TCR overlap response model with three groups was called speculative and said to need prospective validation. Higher estimated pretreatment TIL content predicted longer time to progression and overall survival after dendritic cell vaccination.

V drops 7 bases and J drops 4 bases, leaving 7 bases in between. The CDR3 runs 11 amino acids, cysteine and phenylalanine included. Only the CDR3 DNA is retained, 33 bases long and in frame from the first base. CDR1 and CDR2 (SNHLY, FYNNEI) derive from the germline V gene. As to this clone: No antigen is known for it. Base quality data are lacking; no much larger clone is found one base away.

Using the immunoSEQ assay, TCRB CDR3 regions were amplified from roughly 2.1 micrograms of genomic DNA, or from all available DNA when less than that was on hand. The multiplex PCR employed 60 forward primers targeting TCR V beta segments and 13 reverse primers targeting J beta segments. To estimate reads per starting template, synthetic control templates were spiked into each sample at limiting dilution. Reads of 87 bp were generated by sequencing on the Illumina HiSeq System. On the study's bioinformatics: PCR and sequencing errors were removed by a nearest neighbor algorithm that merged closely related sequences. TCR overlap was measured as the percentage of unique tumor TCR beta sequences that were also present in the peripheral blood of the same patient. This immuneACCESS table, as held by TCRdb, lists in-frame sequences with V and J called but not all clones. Of the missing ones, under half trace to an unresolved V gene in checked studies; the others have no known cause. For V, J and clone size, that table is used; D and trimming come from the DNA. The table for this sample lists over 80,000 clones; about 81% of them were counted only once. Of the sample, less than 2.5% falls within the top ten clones.

What the time point label conveys for this sample: after dendritic cell vaccination, including at tumor progression/relapse. Patients were selected for having adequate residual fresh-frozen tumor tissue and more than two years of available survival data. An isocitrate dehydrogenase mutation was not carried by any of the glioblastoma patients, although molecular status was otherwise variable. PBMC collection took place before vaccination, two weeks after the third vaccination, and at tumor progression if progression occurred. The Qiagen DNeasy Blood extraction Kit was used to extract genomic DNA. The TCR was taken from a human donor with glioblastoma. The sequence links TRBV2 to TRBJ1-1; there is no confident call for the D gene. The input for sequencing was blood, taken after dendritic cell vaccination. The CDR3 protein: CASKRATEAFF. DNA sequence: TGTGCCAGCAAGAGGGCCACTGAAGCTTTCTTT.